This T cell receptor beta chain is from a study of T-cell reconstitution after alpha-beta-depleted transplantation in children. Library preparation (for TCRbeta) was performed with unique molecular identifiers. Each CDR3 protein is one row after TCRdb ran MiXCR on the PCR reads. The top ten clones hold approximately 6.6% of a sample with over 200,000 distinct CDR3 sequences, approximately 9.5% of them seen once. This clonotype was detected ten times or more. Germline assignment: CDR1 SGHAT and CDR2 FQNNGV. This CDR3 has 15 amino acids. The germline V and J ends were trimmed by 5 bases and 3 bases, with 16 bases remaining between them.

The gene calls are TRBV11-2 and TRBJ1-1; no reliable D call. The clonotype comes from a human donor who donated a stem cell graft to a child with acute lymphoblastic leukemia. The source was PBMCs from the stem cell graft donor, collected from the stem cell graft. The CDR3 here is CASSPEGGVDTEAFF. In DNA form, the CDR3 reads TGTGCCAGCAGCCCGGAGGGCGGCGTGGACACTGAAGCTTTCTTT. Combining the CDR3 with reference TRBV11-2 and TRBJ1-1 gives the whole variable domain EAGVAQSPRYKIIEKRQSVAFWCNPISGHATLYWYQQILGQGPKLLIQFQNNGVVDDSQLPKDRFSAERLKGVDSTLKIQPAKLEDSAVYLCASSPEGGVDTEAFFGQGTRLTVV.